The 20 T cell receptor beta chains in this list originate from one sample, sequenced in a study of T-cell reconstitution after alpha-beta-depleted transplantation in children. Unique molecular identifiers were used to barcode this TCRbeta library. Via MiXCR, TCRdb re-called the PCR reads, giving one row per CDR3 protein. The sample lists approximately 240,000 distinct CDR3 sequences, roughly a tenth occurring once. The material sequenced was PBMCs, taken before TCRalphabeta/CD19-depleted stem cell transplant. These receptors were taken from a child under two years old with acute myeloid leukemia, due to receive a stem cell transplant.

At least ten counts were recorded for this clonotype. The chain recombines TRBV5-1 with TRBJ2-5; TRBD2 might be the D (6 bases). This CDR3 spans 14 amino acids. Germline V CDR1 and CDR2: SGHRS, YFSETQ. Trimming shortened V by 2 bases and J by 5 bases, and 13 bases separated the two germline ends. CDR3 amino acids: CASSLMPGRETQYF. The CDR3 nucleotides read TGCGCCAGCAGCTTAATGCCGGGGAGGGAGACCCAGTACTTC.

The sample holds many counts of this clonotype. This sequence joins TRBV7-8 and TRBJ1-1; 7 bases agree with TRBD1. This CDR3 has 15 amino acids. The trim removed 4 bases at V and 0 bases at J, leaving 5 bases unmatched. Looked up from germline, CDR1 is SGHVS and CDR2 is FQNEAQ. The CDR3, as DNA: TGTGCCAGCAGCTCCGACAGGGTAATGAACACTGAAGCTTTCTTT. Its translation is CASSSDRVMNTEAFF.

The table lists this clonotype with many counts. The V and J genes are TRBV4-2 and TRBJ1-1; possible D gene TRBD1, 5 bases. CDR1 LGHNA and CDR2 YNFKEQ come from the germline V gene. The CDR3 length is 15 residues. The germline V and J ends were trimmed by 5 bases and 2 bases, with 15 bases remaining between them. The CDR3 here is CASSVERGRNTEAFF. CDR3 nucleotides: TGTGCCAGCAGCGTTGAGAGGGGAAGAAACACTGAAGCTTTCTTT.

This clonotype was counted many times. The V gene is TRBV5-1, the J gene TRBJ2-1; the D gene is possibly TRBD2 (5 bases). V was cut by 7 bases and J by 0 bases, with 17 bases left in between. Germline V gives CDR1 SGHRS, CDR2 YFSETQ. The CDR3 runs 16 residues. This CDR3 reads CASFRGGLSSYNEQFF. CDR3 DNA: TGCGCCAGCTTCCGGGGTGGGCTAAGCTCCTACAATGAGCAGTTCTTC.

This clonotype was recorded at least ten times. This sequence joins TRBV20-1 and TRBJ1-6; D is unresolved. Looked up from germline, CDR1 is DFQATT and CDR2 is SNEGSKA (reference sequence). Trimming cost V 1 base and J 4 bases, with 8 bases left between them. The CDR3 has 14 amino acids. The CDR3 region has the DNA TGCAGTGCTAGAGCGGGCGGATATAATTCACCCCTCCACTTT. It encodes CSARAGGYNSPLHF.

On this clonotype: The conserved phenylalanine or tryptophan normally closing the CDR3 is absent here, so this likely arose from a read error. The rearrangement uses TRBV11-1 and TRBJ1-1, with 7 nucleotides matching TRBD1. The CDR3 runs to 17 residues. Germline V CDR1 and CDR2: SGHAT, FQDESV (reference sequence). The V gene end was trimmed by 3 bases and the J gene end by 4 bases; junction bases not matched to a gene: 14. CDR3 sequence (DNA): TGTGCCAGCAGCTTTCGTTCCTTAGGGGGCAGGGGCACTGAAGCTTTCCTT. Its protein is CASSFRSLGGRGTEAFL.

Ten or more counts support this clonotype. The chain combines TRBV10-3 with TRBJ2-3; no clear D gene. V was trimmed by 2 bases and J by 5 bases, leaving 8 bases between them. CDR1 is ENHRY and CDR2 is SYGVKD in the germline V gene. The CDR3 spans 13 residues. CDR3 sequence: CAISEGGRDTQYF. CDR3 sequence (DNA): TGTGCCATCAGTGAGGGCGGCAGAGATACGCAGTATTTT.

The table lists this clonotype with many counts. In nucleotides, the CDR3 is TGCGCCAGCAGCTTGGTGTGGGATACGCAGTATTTT. Encoded protein: CASSLVWDTQYF. V and J are TRBV5-1 and TRBJ2-3; D gene ambiguous. Germline-derived CDR1 and CDR2 are SGHRS and YFSETQ. The CDR3 runs 12 residues. Trimming shortened V by 0 bases and J by 6 bases, and 5 bases separated the two germline ends. The full variable domain, rest sourced from reference TRBV5-1 and TRBJ2-3, is KAGVTQTPRYLIKTRGQQVTLSCSPISGHRSVSWYQQTPGQGLQFLFEYFSETQRNKGNFPGRFSGRQFSNSRSEMNVSTLELGDSALYLCASSLVWDTQYFGPGTRLTVL.

The genes are TRBV5-1 and TRBJ2-1; D might be TRBD1 or TRBD2, each matching 5 bases. This CDR3 spans 15 amino acids. Trimming removed 0 bases at V and 10 bases at J, with 17 bases between. CDR1 SGHRS and CDR2 YFSETQ come from the germline V gene. The CDR3 sequence is CASSLDTRPRDEQFF. The CDR3 nucleotides read TGCGCCAGCAGCTTGGATACACGACCTCGGGACGAGCAGTTCTTC.

This clonotype was observed a handful of times. J is TRBJ2-1 and V is TRBV9, with TRBD2 matching over 14 bases. V lost 3 bases to trimming and J lost 3 bases; unmatched junction nucleotides: 2. Germline V gene lookup returns CDR1 SGDLS and CDR2 YYNGEE. The length of the CDR3 is 16 residues. CDR3 coding DNA: TGTGCCAGCAGCGGAGGGACTAGCGGGAGCTACAATGAGCAGTTCTTC. Translated, it gives CASSGGTSGSYNEQFF.

This rearrangement joins TRBV7-2 to TRBJ2-5; tentatively, D is TRBD1 or TRBD2 (7 bases each). Germline CDR1 is SGHTA and CDR2 is FQGNSA. V gave up 1 base and J gave up 2 bases, with 17 bases separating them. This CDR3 is built from 17 residues. The CDR3 loop is CASSLGWAGGVQETQYF. As DNA, the CDR3 is TGTGCCAGCAGCTTAGGGTGGGCAGGGGGGGTACAAGAGACCCAGTACTTC.

This clonotype was counted ten times or more. This chain uses TRBV20-1 with TRBJ2-7; D not certain. This CDR3 spans 14 amino acids. The V end lost 0 bases, the J end lost 0 bases, and 9 bases lay between the germline ends. CDR1 and CDR2 from the germline V gene are DFQATT and SNEGSKA (reference sequence). CDR3: CSARDPVTSYEQYF. The CDR3, as DNA: TGCAGTGCTAGAGATCCGGTAACCTCCTACGAGCAGTACTTC.

The chain links TRBV20-1 to TRBJ2-2; no definite D call. The length of the CDR3 is 12 residues. The germline gives CDR1 DFQATT, CDR2 SNEGSKA (reference sequence). V was pared by 0 bases and J by 7 bases, with 6 bases between. CDR3 nucleotides: TGCAGTGCTAGAGATCGGGTCGGGGAGCTGTTTTTT. This sequence encodes CSARDRVGELFF.

The chain joins TRBV5-1 to TRBJ1-1, with D perhaps TRBD1 (6 bases). CDR3 size: 15 residues. Trimming left V 0 bases short and J 1 base short, with 10 bases between. Germline loops: CDR1 SGHRS, CDR2 YFSETQ. CDR3 DNA sequence: TGCGCCAGCAGCTTGGTAGGGGGAAGGAACACTGAAGCTTTCTTT. Translating it yields CASSLVGGRNTEAFF.

This clonotype was counted many times. The chain carries TRBV20-1 and TRBJ2-7; D gene uncertain. The CDR3 contains 15 residues. Trimming removed 3 bases at V and 0 bases at J, with 15 bases between. Germline V gene lookup returns CDR1 DFQATT and CDR2 SNEGSKA (reference sequence). Here the CDR3 DNA reads TGCAGTGCTAGCAGCCGTTATAACCTCTCCTACGAGCAGTACTTC. It specifies CSASSRYNLSYEQYF.

This clonotype was seen repeatedly, ten times or more. This chain connects TRBV6-6 to TRBJ1-1; D not certain. V was shortened by 8 bases and J by 3 bases, with 13 bases between the two germline ends. Germline V gives CDR1 MNHNY, CDR2 SVGAGI (reference sequence). The CDR3 is made up of 13 amino acids. CDR3 sequence (DNA): TGTGCCAGCGACGCGGGCGTGGACACTGAAGCTTTCTTT. Protein sequence: CASDAGVDTEAFF.

As regards this clonotype: This may be a read error: a much more frequent sequence differs by one nucleotide. This chain uses TRBV3-1 with TRBJ1-3, with D tentatively TRBD1 (6 bases). Germline CDR1 is LGHDT and CDR2 is YNNKEL (reference sequence). CDR3 length: 17 residues. Trimming shortened V by 10 bases and J by 3 bases, and 25 bases separated the two germline ends. The CDR3 region is CANREQGTRRFGNTIYF. The DNA of the CDR3 is TGTGCCAACAGAGAGCAGGGGACGCGTCGGTTTGGAAACACCATATATTTT. Combining the CDR3 with reference TRBV3-1 and TRBJ1-3 gives the whole variable domain DTAVSQTPKYLVTQMGNDKSIKCEQNLGHDTMYWYKQDSKKFLKIMFSYNNKELIINETVPNRFSPKSPDKAHLNLHINSLELGDSAVYFCANREQGTRRFGNTIYFGEGSWLTVV.

Written as DNA, the CDR3 is TGTGCCAGCAGCTTAGCAGGGGCAGGGGAGCAGTACTTC. Its translation: CASSLAGAGEQYF. The genes are TRBV11-2 and TRBJ2-7; D may be TRBD1 (6 bases). The V gene lost 1 base and the J gene lost 7 bases, with 11 bases spanning the gap. The CDR3 contains 13 residues. Germline assignment: CDR1 SGHAT and CDR2 FQNNGV.

This clonotype was counted ten times or more. The rearrangement joins TRBV5-1 to TRBJ2-5; 7 bases are shared with TRBD1. This CDR3 has 15 residues. In germline, CDR1 is SGHRS, CDR2 YFSETQ. Unmatched junction bases numbered 7, after V lost 5 bases and J lost 0 bases. CDR3 nucleotides: TGCGCCAGCAGTTTTGTTGGGACAGACCAAGAGACCCAGTACTTC. Translating it yields CASSFVGTDQETQYF.

On this clonotype: A much larger clone sits a single nucleotide away, making a read error possible. V and J are TRBV15 and TRBJ2-7, with D possibly being TRBD1 (6 bases). The V gene's germline CDR1 is LNHNV and CDR2 YYDKDF (reference sequence). V dropped 3 bases and J dropped 0 bases, with 12 bases sitting between them. There are 15 residues in the CDR3. CDR3 sequence: CATSSVDSYSYEQYF. In DNA form, the CDR3 reads TGTGCCACCAGCAGTGTGGACAGTTACTCCTACGAGCAGTACTTC.